The 12 T cell receptor beta chains reported below all come from one sample, sequenced in a study of shared clonotypes between healthy human individuals. Positive CCR7 selection of CD45RO-negative cells yielded the naive CD8 cells, and terminally differentiated effector memory CD45RA+ cells were excluded. Profiling relied on immunoSEQ multiplex PCR, and the TCRdb table lists in-frame clones only, not all of them. The data hold 600,000 or so clones, with 95% to 98% observed a single time. The sequenced sample was naive CD8+ T cells sorted from blood. The receptors derive from a man between 25 and 39 years old in good health.

The J gene is TRBJ2-7, the V gene TRBV7-9, with D possibly TRBD1 on 6 matching bases. V lost 6 bases, J lost 2 bases, and 17 bases lay in between. The CDR3 is made up of 15 amino acids. The germline CDR1 and CDR2 sequences are SEHNR and FQNEAQ (reference sequence). CDR3 sequence reads: CASSAPTGGTYEQYF. The CDR3 DNA is TGTGCCAGCAGTGCTCCGACAGGCGGCACCTACGAGCAGTACTTC.

The chain employs TRBV20-1 and TRBJ2-5; D ambiguous. V lost 6 bases to trimming and J lost 0 bases, with 5 bases between them. This CDR3 is built from 11 residues. Germline CDR1 DFQATT, CDR2 SNEGSKA (reference sequence). CDR3: CSAPYQETQYF. The CDR3 coding sequence is TGCAGTGCCCCGTACCAAGAGACCCAGTACTTC.

The gene calls are TRBV7-9 and TRBJ1-4; 9 positions agree with TRBD1. V trimming: 2 bases; J trimming: 10 bases; junction bases outside the gene matches: 5. This CDR3 has 14 residues. Germline CDR1 reads SEHNR; CDR2 reads FQNEAQ (reference sequence). CDR3 sequence (DNA): TGTGCCAGCAGCTTAAAGGACAGGGGCAGAAAACTGTTTTTT. It is translated as CASSLKDRGRKLFF.

The V gene is TRBV5-1, the J gene TRBJ2-2, with 11 bases that match TRBD2. Per germline, CDR1 SGHRS and CDR2 YFSETQ. V trimming: 1 base; J trimming: 0 bases; junction bases outside the gene matches: 5. The CDR3 covers 18 residues. This CDR3 is CASSLRLAGGPNTGELFF. In nucleotides, the CDR3 is TGCGCCAGCAGCTTGCGCCTAGCGGGAGGACCGAACACCGGGGAGCTGTTTTTT.

This rearrangement joins TRBV7-9 to TRBJ1-5; D may be TRBD1 (6 bases). The CDR3 extends over 17 amino acids. The germline gives CDR1 SEHNR, CDR2 FQNEAQ (reference sequence). Trimming left V 3 bases short and J 2 bases short, with 17 bases between. CDR3 region: CASSFVPQGLRNQPQHF. DNA of the CDR3: TGTGCCAGCAGCTTCGTACCCCAGGGGCTTCGCAATCAGCCCCAGCATTTT.

This clone was counted a single time. The chain joins TRBV27 to TRBJ2-7; a possible D gene is TRBD2 (6 bases). CDR1 MNHEY and CDR2 SMNVEV come from the germline V gene (reference sequence). Trimming cost V 6 bases and J 0 bases, with 12 bases left between them. The CDR3 consists of 14 residues. The CDR3 reads CASSYLASSYEQYF. For the CDR3, the DNA is TGTGCCAGCAGCTATCTAGCGAGCTCCTACGAGCAGTACTTC.

This sequence joins TRBV4-1 and TRBJ2-6; 7 nucleotides agree with TRBD1. CDR1 and CDR2 from the germline V gene are MGHRA and YSYEKL. The CDR3 is made up of 20 amino acids. Germline trimming cut 4 bases from V and 4 bases from J; bases unmatched to any gene: 19. The DNA for the CDR3 is TGCGCCAGCAGCCTTTTCCCTACCGAGACAGGGAATTCCGGGGCCAACGTCCTGACTTTC. Translation: CASSLFPTETGNSGANVLTF.

V and J are TRBV9 and TRBJ2-2; TRBD1 matches 8 bases. Germline loops: CDR1 SGDLS, CDR2 YYNGEE. The CDR3 is 14 amino acids. Losses at the gene ends were 2 bases for V and 7 bases for J; bases not matched to a gene: 4. The CDR3 bases are TGTGCCAGCAGCGTCGACAGGGGTGTCGGGGAGCTGTTTTTT. This encodes CASSVDRGVGELFF.

The chain uses TRBV6-1 and TRBJ2-7; no clear D. Trimming cost V 8 bases and J 7 bases, with 18 bases left between them. Germline V lookup: CDR1 MNHNS, CDR2 SASEGT. The CDR3 consists of 13 residues. The CDR3 is CASLNLLSREQYF. CDR3 sequence (DNA): TGTGCCAGCTTGAACCTACTCTCCCGGGAGCAGTACTTC.

This chain uses TRBV11-2 with TRBJ1-5; no clear D gene. Trimming shortened V by 5 bases and J by 2 bases, and 13 bases separated the two germline ends. This CDR3 is built from 15 residues. Germline CDR1 is SGHAT and CDR2 is FQNNGV. The CDR3 is CASSLRPGRNQPQHF. The CDR3, as DNA: TGTGCCAGCAGCCTGAGACCCGGGCGCAATCAGCCCCAGCATTTT.

In the case of this clone: A junction end diverges from the germline sequence, so it may reflect a read error. This rearrangement joins TRBV2 to TRBJ2-7; 8 bases line up with TRBD1. Germline CDR1 is SNHLY and CDR2 is FYNNEI. This CDR3 has 15 residues. The DNA of the CDR3 is TGTGCCAGCAGTGAAATCGGGACAGGATCCTACAAGCAGTACTTC. Its protein is CASSEIGTGSYKQYF.

The gene calls are TRBV5-6 and TRBJ2-5; D is undetermined. Germline-derived CDR1 and CDR2 are SGHDT and YYEEEE. The CDR3 loop spans 16 amino acids. V lost 0 bases, J lost 10 bases, and 22 bases lay in between. DNA for the CDR3: TGTGCCAGCAGCTTGGAGGCGCTGTCGGATTTTTGGAACCAGTACTTC. This gives the protein CASSLEALSDFWNQYF.